One and the same sample provided the 19 T cell receptor beta chains below, sequenced in a study of cytomegalovirus exposure and HLA in healthy donors. Sequenced by immunoSEQ multiplex PCR; TCRdb stores in-frame clones only, minus some. The sample has 150,000 or so clones, around 84% seen once; the top ten hold around 2.1%. Sequenced input: PBMCs. These receptors came from a human donor in good health.

The chain joins TRBV9 to TRBJ2-6; a weak D match, TRBD1 (6 bases). CDR3 length: 19 amino acids. Germline CDR1 reads SGDLS; CDR2 reads YYNGEE. The V gene lost 4 bases and the J gene lost 0 bases, with 20 bases spanning the gap. The CDR3 reads CASSLSRRTDYSGANVLTF. CDR3 DNA sequence: TGTGCCAGCAGCCTATCTCGAAGGACAGACTACTCTGGGGCCAACGTCCTGACTTTC.

The chain has TRBV28 and TRBJ1-1, with no clear D. The CDR3 is made up of 14 amino acids. Germline values: CDR1 MDHEN, CDR2 SYDVKM. Trimming left V 6 bases short and J 3 bases short, with 14 bases between. CDR3 in DNA: TGTGCCAGCAGCAACGGTCATGAGTACACTGAAGCTTTCTTT. Its protein product is CASSNGHEYTEAFF.

The genes are TRBV5-4 and TRBJ1-6; no definite D call. The CDR3 extends over 12 amino acids. V was pared by 6 bases and J by 3 bases, with 4 bases between. Germline CDR1 is SGHNT and CDR2 is YYREEE (reference sequence). CDR3 DNA: TGTGCCAGCAACAGCTATAATTCACCCCTCCACTTT. This translates into CASNSYNSPLHF.

This clone was counted once. J is TRBJ2-1 and V is TRBV6-4; maybe TRBD2 (6 bases). Looked up from germline, CDR1 is MRHNA and CDR2 is SNTAGT. The CDR3 has 14 amino acids. The V gene lost 5 bases and the J gene lost 9 bases, with 17 bases spanning the gap. Written as DNA, the CDR3 is TGTGCCAGCAGTCTTGCGGGGAAGAACGGTGAGCAGTTCTTC. Protein sequence: CASSLAGKNGEQFF.

This chain uses TRBV25-1 with TRBJ2-1; D is possibly TRBD1 (6 bases). With 9 bases removed from V and 5 bases from J, the gap between germline ends came to 20 bases. The CDR3 contains 15 residues. Germline V gene sequence: CDR1 MGHDK, CDR2 SYGVNS. The CDR3 nucleotides are TGTGCCAGTTCTTCCCCAGGGGCATGGGACAATGAGCAGTTCTTC. This gives the protein CASSSPGAWDNEQFF.

The sample holds one count of this clone. Here the CDR3 reads CASSPGQGGFRDYGYTF. The CDR3 nucleotides are TGCGCCAGCAGCCCGGGACAGGGGGGATTCCGGGACTATGGCTACACCTTC. The V call is TRBV5-1, the J call TRBJ1-2; TRBD1 matches 11 bases. CDR1 is SGHRS and CDR2 is YFSETQ in the germline V gene. The V gene end was trimmed by 4 bases and the J gene end by 3 bases; junction bases not matched to a gene: 11. The CDR3 spans 17 residues. Complete variable domain (other parts from reference TRBV5-1 and TRBJ1-2): KAGVTQTPRYLIKTRGQQVTLSCSPISGHRSVSWYQQTPGQGLQFLFEYFSETQRNKGNFPGRFSGRQFSNSRSEMNVSTLELGDSALYLCASSPGQGGFRDYGYTFGSGTRLTVV.

The chain joins TRBV5-6 to TRBJ1-2; 9 bases align to TRBD1. CDR1 and CDR2 from the germline V gene are SGHDT and YYEEEE. This CDR3 spans 14 amino acids. V dropped 2 bases and J dropped 7; count of bases not matched to a gene: 6. The DNA of the CDR3 is TGTGCCAGCAGCTTCGGGACAGGGTTGGGTGGCTACACCTTC. Protein sequence: CASSFGTGLGGYTF.

The chain couples TRBV18 to TRBJ2-7; 8 bases are shared with TRBD1. This CDR3 has 14 amino acids. The trim removed 3 bases at V and 2 bases at J, leaving 3 bases unmatched. Per the germline V gene, CDR1 is KGHSH and CDR2 is LQKENI. The DNA of the CDR3 is TGTGCCAGCTCACCGTTGGACAGGGCCTACGAGCAGTACTTC. Translated, it gives CASSPLDRAYEQYF.

J is TRBJ2-4 and V is TRBV28; D is possibly TRBD1 (11 bases). Trimming pared 6 bases from V and 0 bases from J, leaving 36 bases between. Germline CDR1 and CDR2: MDHEN and SYDVKM. The CDR3 is made up of 23 amino acids. CDR3 in amino acids: CASRSRTGGRRTSGGIAKNIQYF. The CDR3 nucleotides are TGTGCCAGCAGAAGCCGGACAGGGGGCCGAAGGACTAGCGGAGGAATAGCCAAAAACATTCAGTACTTC.

V gene TRBV18 combines with J gene TRBJ1-1; possibly TRBD1 for D (5 bases). The CDR3 covers 13 residues. Germline values: CDR1 KGHSH, CDR2 LQKENI. Trimming shortened V by 3 bases and J by 0 bases, and 5 bases separated the two germline ends. The CDR3 region is CASSPDMNTEAFF. CDR3 in DNA: TGTGCCAGCTCACCGGACATGAACACTGAAGCTTTCTTT. The variable domain in full, completed from reference TRBV18 and TRBJ1-1, reads NAGVMQNPRHLVRRRGQEARLRCSPMKGHSHVYWYRQLPEEGLKFMVYLQKENIIDESGMPKERFSAEFPKEGPSILRIQQVVRGDSAAYFCASSPDMNTEAFFGQGTRLTVV.

This clone came up a few times. The rearrangement joins TRBV4-1 to TRBJ1-2, with D unclear. The CDR3 has 14 amino acids. CDR1 and CDR2 (germline): MGHRA, YSYEKL. V gave up 4 bases and J gave up 4 bases, with 13 bases separating them. CDR3 sequence (DNA): TGCGCCAGCAGCCCCCACGATCTCAGCTATGGCTACACCTTC. Amino acids: CASSPHDLSYGYTF.

The V call is TRBV7-9, the J call TRBJ2-7; tentative D call: TRBD1 (6 bases). The CDR3 is 13 amino acids. V was pared by 5 bases and J by 5 bases, with 13 bases between. CDR1 and CDR2 (germline): SEHNR, FQNEAQ (reference sequence). The CDR3 is CASSGQGYHEQYF. CDR3 DNA: TGTGCCAGCAGCGGGCAGGGGTACCACGAGCAGTACTTC.

V is TRBV27 and J is TRBJ2-7; TRBD1 agrees at 7 bases. Per the germline V gene, CDR1 is MNHEY and CDR2 is SMNVEV (reference sequence). The J segment lost 2 bases and the V segment lost 5 bases, leaving 9 bases of the junction unmatched. This CDR3 is built from 15 residues. This CDR3 is CASSPNRGRAYEQYF. The DNA for the CDR3 is TGTGCCAGCAGTCCCAACAGGGGTCGGGCCTACGAGCAGTACTTC.

The V gene is TRBV7-3, the J gene TRBJ2-3; 9 bases fit TRBD2. This CDR3 spans 14 amino acids. Per germline, CDR1 SGHTA and CDR2 FQGTGA. V was pared by 2 bases and J by 3 bases, with 0 bases of the junction left unmatched. The CDR3 loop reads CASSLAGGTDTQYF. CDR3 DNA: TGTGCCAGCAGCTTAGCGGGGGGGACAGATACGCAGTATTTT.

V is TRBV29-1 and J is TRBJ2-5; D might be TRBD1 (5 bases). Per the germline V gene, CDR1 is SQVTM and CDR2 is ANQGSEA. V gave up 6 bases and J gave up 4 bases, with 15 bases separating them. The CDR3 loop spans 13 amino acids. The CDR3 is CSVVRGSVETQYF. DNA for the CDR3: TGCAGCGTCGTAAGGGGTAGTGTAGAGACCCAGTACTTC.

V is TRBV19 and J is TRBJ1-1; 8 bases agree with TRBD1. Germline loops: CDR1 LNHDA, CDR2 SQIVND (reference sequence). V lost 5 bases, J lost 11 bases, and 13 bases stayed unmatched. The length of the CDR3 is 14 residues. This CDR3 is CASSLFNDRGVAFF. The CDR3, as DNA: TGTGCCAGTAGTCTATTCAACGACAGGGGCGTCGCTTTCTTT.

This chain uses TRBV4-2 with TRBJ2-5; D possibly corresponds to TRBD2 (5 bases). V shed 1 base and J shed 2 bases, with 8 bases lying between them. This CDR3 comprises 14 residues. Germline CDR1 LGHNA, CDR2 YNFKEQ. This chain's CDR3 is CASSQGPGQETQYF. The CDR3 bases are TGTGCCAGCAGCCAAGGGCCGGGGCAAGAGACCCAGTACTTC.

The CDR3 here is CASSYHDRGRNEQFF. In nucleotides, the CDR3 is TGTGCCAGCAGTTACCACGACAGGGGAAGGAATGAGCAGTTCTTC. The gene calls are TRBV6-5 and TRBJ2-1, with TRBD1 identical over 8 bases. Looked up from germline, CDR1 is MNHEY and CDR2 is SVGAGI. This CDR3 has 15 amino acids. The ends lost 2 bases at V and 7 bases at J; junction bases unmatched: 7.

This chain joins TRBV7-3 and TRBJ2-1; 7 bases line up with TRBD2. Germline CDR1 SGHTA, CDR2 FQGTGA. V lost 4 bases to trimming and J lost 6 bases; unmatched junction nucleotides: 12. The CDR3 totals 16 residues. This chain's CDR3 is CASSSPGGSGFNEQFF. The CDR3 nucleotides are TGTGCCAGCAGCTCCCCCGGGGGGTCGGGTTTCAATGAGCAGTTCTTC.